These T cell receptor beta chains were read from a single sample in a study of T cell clusters in autoimmune cytopenias. TCRdb reanalyzed the multiplex PCR reads and collapses them to one entry per CDR3 protein, without DNA. In all, the sample yields roughly 5,200 distinct CDR3 sequences. These data also featured in a second study, about T cell repertoires in aging, cancer and after chemotherapy.

The sample consisted of peripheral blood. These receptors all come from a human donor in good health. Each CDR3 is given with its conserved first and last residue. Each record gives: clone size, V gene, J gene, CDR3 protein. Size values are once, few and many counts, or a class for expanded clones, and some rows have none.

size: NA
V: TRBV30
J: TRBJ1-6
CDR3: CAWNTGNYNSPLHF

size: NA
V: TRBV18
J: TRBJ2-4
CDR3: CASSPILKGDQYF

size: NA
V: TRBV6-5
J: TRBJ1-1
CDR3: CASSYTSGVNTEAFF

size: NA
V: TRBV12-3/TRBV12-4
J: TRBJ2-2
CDR3: CASRLIEAYTGELFF

size: medium-sized
V: TRBV10-3
J: TRBJ2-7
CDR3: CAISQGYEQYF

size: medium-sized
V: TRBV11-1
J: TRBJ2-1
CDR3: CASSSTLTGPGQFF

size: NA
V: TRBV6-6
J: TRBJ1-2
CDR3: CASSYPGQEGNYGYTF

size: medium-sized
V: TRBV15
J: TRBJ2-3
CDR3: CATSPEGGGSTDTQYF

size: NA
V: TRBV20-1
J: TRBJ1-2
CDR3: CSAPTGGRYGYTF

size: NA
V: TRBV5-6
J: TRBJ2-1
CDR3: CASRLSPRDRVPGYEQFF

size: NA
V: TRBV18
J: TRBJ1-5
CDR3: CASSPPSNQPQHF

size: NA
V: TRBV12-3/TRBV12-4
J: TRBJ2-5
CDR3: CASSGRGGLQETQYF

size: NA
V: TRBV18
J: TRBJ2-3
CDR3: CASSPRTGDDTQYF

size: medium-sized
V: TRBV12-3/TRBV12-4
J: TRBJ2-2
CDR3: CASSFRQGESGELFF

size: NA
V: TRBV15
J: TRBJ1-2
CDR3: CATSREAGRQGRNGYTF

size: NA
V: TRBV13
J: TRBJ2-2
CDR3: CASSFRQGRTGELFF

size: NA
V: TRBV6-2/TRBV6-3
J: TRBJ2-1
CDR3: CASRQRRDEQFF

size: NA
V: TRBV30
J: TRBJ1-2
CDR3: CAWSVSDTGGGYTF

size: NA
V: TRBV27
J: TRBJ1-2
CDR3: CASSLSPAATDGYTF

size: medium-sized
V: TRBV5-4
J: TRBJ2-3
CDR3: CASSLKVGGTDTQYF

size: NA
V: TRBV6-6
J: TRBJ2-2
CDR3: CASSYSSWGQGDTGELFF

size: medium-sized
V: TRBV15
J: TRBJ2-5
CDR3: CATSRGGTGGVKTQYF

size: NA
V: TRBV5-6
J: TRBJ1-3
CDR3: CASSSRGAAIFGPGNTIYF

size: NA
V: TRBV6-1
J: TRBJ1-4
CDR3: CASRGLNEKLFF

size: medium-sized
V: TRBV5-5
J: TRBJ2-1
CDR3: CASSLDTYNEQFF

size: medium-sized
V: TRBV19
J: TRBJ2-2
CDR3: CASSSTGTSGTGELFF

size: NA
V: TRBV18
J: TRBJ2-4
CDR3: CASSLGLAKNIQYF

size: NA
V: TRBV7-9
J: TRBJ1-3
CDR3: CASSSFATSGNTIYF

size: NA
V: TRBV18
J: TRBJ2-5
CDR3: CASSPPGRGAEETQYF

size: NA
V: TRBV5-5
J: TRBJ1-2
CDR3: CASSRDRGSYGYTF

size: NA
V: TRBV30
J: TRBJ1-1
CDR3: CAWSDMNTEAFF

size: medium-sized
V: TRBV19
J: TRBJ2-4
CDR3: CATSDGRFAENIQYF

size: medium-sized
V: TRBV30
J: TRBJ2-3
CDR3: CAWSDVPGLAGGTDTQYF

size: NA
V: TRBV6-1
J: TRBJ1-2
CDR3: CASRRGGGGYTF

size: NA
V: TRBV30
J: TRBJ1-1
CDR3: CAWSVTGGTEAFF

size: NA
V: TRBV10-3
J: TRBJ1-4
CDR3: CAISQDRDATNEKLFF

size: medium-sized
V: TRBV18
J: TRBJ2-7
CDR3: CASSPGQGRSSYEQYF

size: NA
V: TRBV27
J: TRBJ1-6
CDR3: CATSRQGVYSPLHF

size: NA
V: TRBV11-2
J: TRBJ1-2
CDR3: CASSLVRDMRYGYTF

size: NA
V: TRBV10-3
J: TRBJ2-2
CDR3: CAITWDRGTGELFF

size: NA
V: TRBV10-3
J: TRBJ2-3
CDR3: CAISEASALRDTQYF

size: NA
V: TRBV5-6
J: TRBJ2-1
CDR3: CASSLASGEQFF

size: medium-sized
V: TRBV29-1
J: TRBJ2-7
CDR3: CSGRTGPYEQYF

size: NA
V: TRBV18
J: TRBJ1-5
CDR3: CASSPNSGGDQPQHF

size: medium-sized
V: TRBV29-1
J: TRBJ2-1
CDR3: CSVDLAGEGRAYNEQFF

size: NA
V: TRBV5-1
J: TRBJ1-1
CDR3: CASSLSQGYTEAFF

size: medium-sized
V: TRBV19
J: TRBJ2-1
CDR3: CASSIPGGGFGEQFF

size: medium-sized
V: TRBV6-5
J: TRBJ2-3
CDR3: CASSYSRGTGSTDTQYF

size: medium-sized
V: TRBV15
J: TRBJ2-5
CDR3: CATSRDPPETQYF

size: NA
V: TRBV12-3/TRBV12-4
J: TRBJ2-3
CDR3: CASSWTSDTQYF

size: NA
V: TRBV11-1
J: TRBJ2-1
CDR3: CASSLLPPGTSGRHEQFF

size: medium-sized
V: TRBV19
J: TRBJ2-7
CDR3: CASSIMAGGPYEQYF